Detailed here is one T cell receptor beta chain. Trimming took 4 bases from V and 2 from J, leaving 9 bases between them. This CDR3 is 13 amino acids long. Germline V gene sequence: CDR1 SEHNR, CDR2 FQNEAQ (reference sequence). A sample-barcoded 5' primer and a J-beta primer mix were used in a second PCR of roughly 7 to 12 cycles. One entry per CDR3 protein results from TCRdb running MiXCR on the 5' RACE reads. The sample consists of roughly 680,000 distinct CDR3 sequences, approximately 49% of them appearing once. The data belong to a study of blood T cells in healthy people across ages. This chain uses TRBV7-9 with TRBJ2-7; D is perhaps TRBD2 (6 bases). This sequence originates from a woman aged 55-69 years in good health. Material for sequencing was blood. The CDR3 loop reads CASSSGVAYEQYF. The DNA for the CDR3 is TGTGCCAGCAGCTCGGGGGTTGCCTACGAGCAGTACTTC.